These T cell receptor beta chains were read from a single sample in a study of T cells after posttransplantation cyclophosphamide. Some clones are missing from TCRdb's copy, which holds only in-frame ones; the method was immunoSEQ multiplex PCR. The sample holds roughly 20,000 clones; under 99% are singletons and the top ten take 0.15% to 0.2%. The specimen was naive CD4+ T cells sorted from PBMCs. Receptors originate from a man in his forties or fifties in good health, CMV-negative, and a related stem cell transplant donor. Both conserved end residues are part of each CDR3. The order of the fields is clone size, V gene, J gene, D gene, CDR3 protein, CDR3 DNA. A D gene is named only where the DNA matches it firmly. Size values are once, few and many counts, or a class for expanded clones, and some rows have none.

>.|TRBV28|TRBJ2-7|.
CASSLSLEASSYEQYF
TGTGCCAGCAGTTTAAGTCTAGAGGCTAGCTCCTACGAGCAGTACTTC
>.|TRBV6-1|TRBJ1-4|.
CASSVGEKLFF
TGTGCCAGCAGCGTCGGTGAAAAACTGTTTTTT
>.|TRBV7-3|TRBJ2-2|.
CASSLRAGSNTGELFF
TGTGCCAGCAGCTTAAGGGCGGGGTCGAACACCGGGGAGCTGTTTTTT
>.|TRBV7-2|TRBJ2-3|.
CASSLARTDTQYF
TGTGCCAGCAGCTTAGCCAGAACAGATACGCAGTATTTT
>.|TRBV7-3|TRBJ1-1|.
CASSLSAGPPLNTEAFF
TGTGCCAGCAGCTTATCTGCAGGGCCCCCGCTGAACACTGAAGCTTTCTTT
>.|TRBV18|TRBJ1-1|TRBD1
CASSPLDRSTEAFF
TGTGCCAGCTCACCCTTGGACAGGTCCACTGAAGCTTTCTTT
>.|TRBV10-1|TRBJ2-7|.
CASSDPRTGTDYVYF
TGCGCCAGCAGCGACCCTCGGACAGGAACGGACTACGTGTACTTC
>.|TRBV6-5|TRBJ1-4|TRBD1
CASTGQMHEKLFF
TGTGCCAGCACGGGACAGATGCATGAAAAACTGTTTTTT
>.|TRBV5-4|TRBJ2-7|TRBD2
CAGQFGLAGLSYEQYF
TGTGCCGGACAGTTTGGGCTAGCGGGACTGTCCTACGAGCAGTACTTC
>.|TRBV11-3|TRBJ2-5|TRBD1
CASSPRQGAEETQYF
TGTGCCAGCAGCCCACGACAGGGGGCCGAGGAGACCCAGTACTTC
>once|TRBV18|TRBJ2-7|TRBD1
CASSPTGGASHEQYF
TGTGCCAGCTCGCCGACAGGGGGCGCTTCCCACGAGCAGTACTTC
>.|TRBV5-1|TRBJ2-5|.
CASSSGKWETQYF
TGCGCCAGCAGCTCGGGGAAATGGGAGACCCAGTACTTC
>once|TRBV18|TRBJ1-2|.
CASSATDYGYTF
TGTGCCAGCTCAGCGACAGACTATGGCTACACCTTC
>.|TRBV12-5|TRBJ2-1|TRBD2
CASSLVLSSGSNEQFF
TGTGCTAGTAGTTTGGTACTTTCTAGCGGGAGTAATGAGCAGTTCTTC
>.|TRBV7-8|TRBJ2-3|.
CASSLVVSGGTDTQYF
TGTGCCAGCAGCTTAGTAGTTAGCGGCGGCACAGATACGCAGTATTTT
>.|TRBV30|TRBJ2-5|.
CAWTTRTFQETQYF
TGTGCCTGGACGACTCGGACTTTCCAAGAGACCCAGTACTTC
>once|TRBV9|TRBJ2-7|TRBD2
CASSVGPPGGSDNEQYF
TGTGCCAGCAGCGTAGGTCCACCGGGGGGGTCCGACAACGAGCAGTACTTC
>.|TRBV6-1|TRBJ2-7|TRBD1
CASSKPRDRGTEQYF
TGTGCCAGCAGTAAACCCCGGGACAGGGGAACCGAGCAGTACTTC
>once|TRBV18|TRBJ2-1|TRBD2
CASFPQAGGLTLSYNEQFF
TGTGCCAGCTTTCCCCAAGCGGGAGGGCTTACGCTGTCCTACAATGAGCAGTTCTTC
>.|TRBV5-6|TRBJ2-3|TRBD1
CASSLVIQGADSGTDTQYF
TGTGCCAGCAGCTTGGTAATACAGGGGGCCGATTCAGGCACAGATACGCAGTATTTT
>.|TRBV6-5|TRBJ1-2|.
CASSYGGDYGYTF
TGTGCCAGCAGTTACGGAGGAGACTATGGCTACACCTTC
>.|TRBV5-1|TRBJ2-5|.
CASSRGLIETQYF
TGCGCCAGCAGCCGGGGGTTGATAGAGACCCAGTACTTC
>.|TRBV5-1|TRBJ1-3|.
CASSLAAGNSGNTIYF
TGCGCCAGCAGCTTGGCGGCAGGAAATTCTGGAAACACCATATATTTT
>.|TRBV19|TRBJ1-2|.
CASSRTDYGYTF
TGTGCCAGTAGTAGGACAGATTATGGCTACACCTTC
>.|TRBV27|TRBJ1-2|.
CASSRTVNYGYTF
TGTGCCAGCAGCCGGACAGTTAACTATGGCTACACCTTC
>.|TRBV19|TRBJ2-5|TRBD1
CASMGTGSGETQYF
TGTGCCAGTATGGGGACAGGGAGTGGAGAGACCCAGTACTTC
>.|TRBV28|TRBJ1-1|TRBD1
CASSLTGQGNTEAFF
TGTGCCAGCAGTTTGACGGGACAGGGTAACACTGAAGCTTTCTTT
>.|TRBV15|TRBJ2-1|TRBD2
CATSTGTSGTGEQFF
TGTGCCACCAGCACCGGGACTAGCGGGACGGGTGAGCAGTTCTTC
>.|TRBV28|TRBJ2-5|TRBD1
CASSLTGGQETQYF
TGTGCCAGCAGTTTAACAGGGGGACAAGAGACCCAGTACTTC
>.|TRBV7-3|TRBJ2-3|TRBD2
CASSLRLAGGNTQYF
TGTGCCAGCAGCTTAAGACTAGCGGGAGGGAATACGCAGTATTTT
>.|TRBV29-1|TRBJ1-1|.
CSARGQMNTEAFF
TGCAGCGCCAGAGGACAGATGAACACTGAAGCTTTCTTT
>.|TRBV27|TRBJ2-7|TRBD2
CASSLRGEGIYEQYF
TGTGCCAGCAGTTTACGGGGGGAGGGCATCTACGAGCAGTACTTC
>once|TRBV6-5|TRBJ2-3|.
CASTHGNTQYF
TGTGCCAGCACCCACGGGAATACGCAGTATTTT
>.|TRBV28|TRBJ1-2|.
CASSLPRERNGYTF
TGTGCCAGCAGTTTACCACGGGAGCGAAATGGCTACACCTTC
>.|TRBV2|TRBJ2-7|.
CATSTGKRYEQYF
TGTGCCACCAGCACAGGGAAGAGGTACGAGCAGTACTTC
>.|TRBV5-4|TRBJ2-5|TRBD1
CASSSFTGEETQYF
TGTGCCAGCAGCTCCTTCACAGGGGAAGAGACCCAGTACTTC
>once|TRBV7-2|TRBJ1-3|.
CASSFAVGNTIYF
TGTGCCAGCAGCTTTGCAGTGGGAAACACCATATATTTT
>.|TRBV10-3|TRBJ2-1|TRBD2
CAISELGRDEQFF
TGTGCCATCAGTGAACTGGGGAGGGATGAGCAGTTCTTC
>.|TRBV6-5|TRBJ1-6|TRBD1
CASRATGQGFSPLHF
TGTGCCAGCAGGGCTACGGGACAGGGCTTTTCACCCCTCCACTTT
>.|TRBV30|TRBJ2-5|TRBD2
CAWSVLAGGKETQYF
TGTGCCTGGAGTGTACTAGCGGGAGGCAAAGAGACCCAGTACTTC
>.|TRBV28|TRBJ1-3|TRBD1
CASSSGGLSGNTIYF
TGTGCCAGCAGTTCAGGGGGTCTCTCTGGAAACACCATATATTTT
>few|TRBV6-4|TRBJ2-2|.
CASSRERTGELFF
TGTGCCAGCAGCCGGGAAAGGACCGGGGAGCTGTTTTTT
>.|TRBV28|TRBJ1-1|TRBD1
CASSLPGTGSTEAFF
TGTGCCAGCAGTTTACCCGGGACAGGGAGCACTGAAGCTTTCTTT
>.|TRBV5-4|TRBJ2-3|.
CASSLVGSSDTQYF
TGTGCCAGCAGCTTGGTCGGGAGCTCGGATACGCAGTATTTT
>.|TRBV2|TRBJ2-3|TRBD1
CASRVDRGPDTQYF
TGTGCCAGCAGAGTGGACAGGGGGCCAGATACGCAGTATTTT
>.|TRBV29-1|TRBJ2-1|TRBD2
CSVELADHNEQFF
TGCAGCGTTGAACTAGCGGACCACAATGAGCAGTTCTTC
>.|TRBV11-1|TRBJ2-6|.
CASSLTGNSGANVLTF
TGTGCCAGCAGCTTAACAGGGAACTCTGGGGCCAACGTCCTGACTTTC
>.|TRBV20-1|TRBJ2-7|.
CSARRLEQYF
TGCAGTGCTAGAAGACTCGAGCAGTACTTC
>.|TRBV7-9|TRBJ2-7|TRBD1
CASSERTGGAYEQYF
TGTGCCAGCAGCGAAAGGACAGGTGGGGCCTACGAGCAGTACTTC
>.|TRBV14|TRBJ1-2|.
CASSPTRQVGDGYTF
TGTGCCAGCAGCCCAACGCGACAGGTTGGGGATGGCTACACCTTC
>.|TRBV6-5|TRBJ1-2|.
CASSYRGYYGYTF
TGTGCCAGCAGTTACAGAGGGTACTATGGCTACACCTTC